These 5 T cell receptor beta chains share one sample of origin, sequenced in a study of blood T cell repertoires in COVID-19. Clones were read by immunoSEQ multiplex PCR, and TCRdb kept only the in-frame ones, dropping some. The table lists 35,000 to 50,000 clones, roughly 84% of them singletons. The sample consisted of peripheral blood. Receptor source: a human donor in a cohort sampled during active COVID-19.

The chain combines TRBV10-3 with TRBJ1-6; unclear D gene. V was clipped by 11 bases and J by 10 bases, with 18 bases between them. The CDR3 consists of 13 residues. Germline assignment: CDR1 ENHRY and CDR2 SYGVKD. CDR3 residues: CAVHTVAGSPLHF. CDR3 DNA sequence: TGTGCCGTCCATACAGTGGCGGGATCACCCCTCCACTTT.

The gene calls are TRBV18 and TRBJ2-1; 7 nucleotides line up with TRBD1. There are 14 residues in the CDR3. The junction had 4 bases not matched to a gene; V was cut back by 3 bases and J by 5 bases. Looked up from germline, CDR1 is KGHSH and CDR2 is LQKENI. This CDR3 reads CASSPRDSHNEQFF. The CDR3 region has the DNA TGTGCCAGCTCACCCCGGGACAGCCACAATGAGCAGTTCTTC.

V gene TRBV5-6 combines with J gene TRBJ1-3; the D is unclear. The V end was cut by 7 bases, the J end by 4 bases, with 15 bases between. Germline loops: CDR1 SGHDT, CDR2 YYEEEE. This CDR3 is built from 14 residues. This CDR3 is CASGQLTTGNTIYF. CDR3 sequence (DNA): TGTGCCAGCGGGCAGCTAACCACCGGAAACACCATATATTTT.

The chain employs TRBV28 and TRBJ1-5; 7 bases match TRBD1. V was clipped by 2 bases and J by 3 bases; unmatched bases: 4. The CDR3 is made up of 15 amino acids. Germline V gene data show CDR1 as MDHEN and CDR2 as SYDVKM. The CDR3 nucleotides are TGTGCCAGCAGTTTAGGCACAGGGGTCAATCAGCCCCAGCATTTT. Amino acid sequence: CASSLGTGVNQPQHF.

This sequence joins TRBV28 and TRBJ2-7, with 8 bases aligning to TRBD1. Germline V gene lookup returns CDR1 MDHEN and CDR2 SYDVKM. J gave up 4 bases and V 5 bases, and 4 bases lay outside the gene matches. This CDR3 has 13 residues. The CDR3: CASSRRDRYEQYF. Written as DNA, the CDR3 is TGTGCCAGCAGTAGGAGGGACAGGTACGAGCAGTACTTC.